This TCR beta chain comes out of a study of response to subunit inactivated influenza vaccine. Study-wide results and caveats: The authors proposed limited new T cell recruitment per seasonal influenza vaccination.

Concerning this clonotype itself: No antigen is known for it.

Germline V gives CDR1 SGHNT, CDR2 YYREEE (reference sequence). The CDR3 length is 17 residues. The V end was cut by 0 bases, the J end by 8 bases, with 21 bases between. TCRdb re-called the RT-PCR reads with MiXCR, one entry per CDR3 protein. The sample holds 800,000 or so distinct CDR3 sequences, 21% seen once. The sequenced sample was PBMCs from blood, obtained more than 4 days after vaccination. This sequence was found in a man aged 50 to 60 who received an inactivated influenza vaccine. The V call is TRBV5-4, the J call TRBJ2-1, with TRBD2 as a possible D gene (6 bases). Here the CDR3 reads CASSLAGSHVPGYEQFF. DNA for the CDR3: TGTGCCAGCAGCTTGGCCGGGAGTCACGTCCCCGGCTATGAGCAGTTCTTC.